The count of the clone carrying this TCR beta chain is one. The record originates from a study of blood T cell repertoires in COVID-19. Study details: The United States, Italy and Spain supplied acute and convalescent COVID-19 samples. The cDNA or gDNA used as material had been derived from T cells, B-cell-depleted T cells, or PBMCs.

The V end lost 0 bases, the J end lost 4 bases, and 10 bases lay between the germline ends. Germline CDR1 and CDR2: LGHNA and YNFKEQ. This CDR3 spans 15 amino acids. Some clones are missing from TCRdb's copy, which holds only in-frame ones; the method was immunoSEQ multiplex PCR. The sample lists hundreds of thousands of clones; roughly 90% were seen once. The chain recombines TRBV4-2 with TRBJ1-3; no definite D call. This receptor was taken from a man aged 60 to 69 who had recovered from COVID-19. The sequencing input was peripheral blood. The CDR3 DNA reads TGTGCCAGCAGCCAAGACCACAGATCAGGAAACACCATATATTTT. Protein: CASSQDHRSGNTIYF.